These 18 T cell receptor beta chains originate from one sample sequenced in a study of beta chain features in type 1 diabetes. Every isolated RNA sample was fully reverse transcribed, so sequencing captured expressed TCRB transcripts. Here immunoSEQ multiplex PCR was the method, and the copy in TCRdb shows in-frame clones only, minus some. Of about 180,000 clones listed, approximately 13% were seen once; the top ten hold 0.55% to 0.8%. The sample was central memory CD4+ T cells from blood. The receptors stem from a young woman in good health.

This rearrangement joins TRBV28 to TRBJ1-2; TRBD1 aligns across 11 bases. The V gene end was trimmed by 6 bases and the J gene end by 4 bases; junction bases not matched to a gene: 10. CDR3 size: 16 residues. Germline CDR1 and CDR2: MDHEN and SYDVKM. The CDR3 region has the DNA TGTGCCAGCAGATCGATCGGGACAGGGGGGTTCTATGGCTACACCTTC. Its protein product is CASRSIGTGGFYGYTF.

This clone was counted between two and nine times. This chain links TRBV6-5 with TRBJ2-1; 11 bases are a match to TRBD2. The length of the CDR3 is 14 residues. V dropped 6 bases and J dropped 4; count of bases not matched to a gene: 2. Germline CDR1 is MNHEY and CDR2 is SVGAGI. The CDR3 DNA is TGTGCCAGCAGCGTAGCGGGAGGGTACAATGAGCAGTTCTTC. Protein sequence: CASSVAGGYNEQFF.

The chain couples TRBV7-8 to TRBJ2-2; D is undetermined. The CDR3 extends over 14 amino acids. Germline V lookup: CDR1 SGHVS, CDR2 FQNEAQ. V was pared by 5 bases and J by 0 bases, with 7 bases between. CDR3 residues: CASSRIANTGELFF. The CDR3 bases are TGTGCCAGCAGCCGAATAGCGAACACCGGGGAGCTGTTTTTT.

The chain uses TRBV6-5 and TRBJ2-3; 8 bases are shared with TRBD2. After removal of 5 bases from V and 3 bases from J, the junction contained 4 bases not matched to a gene. Germline assignment: CDR1 MNHEY and CDR2 SVGAGI. This CDR3 has 14 amino acids. The DNA of the CDR3 is TGTGCCAGCAGTAGGCGGGAGGCAACAGATACGCAGTATTTT. It specifies CASSRREATDTQYF.

In the case of this clone: The same CDR3 also results from other DNA sequences found in this sample. This CDR3 is CASSPQDTSGSSYNEQFF. DNA of the CDR3: TGTGCCAGCTCACCACAGGACACTAGCGGGAGCTCCTACAATGAGCAGTTCTTC. The chain has TRBV18 and TRBJ2-1; TRBD2 aligns across 11 bases. Germline V gene sequence: CDR1 KGHSH, CDR2 LQKENI. The junction had 5 bases not matched to a gene; V was cut back by 1 base and J by 0 bases. The CDR3 has 18 amino acids.

This clone came up a few times. Other DNA sequences from this sample encode an identical CDR3 as well. In DNA form, the CDR3 reads TGTGCCAGCTCCCCGGACAGGGACTATGGCTACACCTTC. This gives the protein CASSPDRDYGYTF. The V call is TRBV18, the J call TRBJ1-2, with 8 bases that match TRBD1. The CDR3 is 13 residues long. Trimming at V came to 6 bases and at J to 3 bases, leaving 3 bases not matched to a gene. Germline values: CDR1 KGHSH, CDR2 LQKENI.

The chain employs TRBV14 and TRBJ2-7, with a weak D call TRBD1 (6 bases). Germline V gene sequence: CDR1 SGHDN, CDR2 FVKESK. The CDR3 runs 13 residues. V dropped 2 bases and J dropped 6 bases, with 11 bases sitting between them. CDR3 DNA: TGTGCCAGCAGCCAAAGAGGGGGAAGCGAGCAGTACTTC. The encoded protein is CASSQRGGSEQYF. Full variable domain (missing parts from reference TRBV14 and TRBJ2-7): EAGVTQFPSHSVIEKGQTVTLRCDPISGHDNLYWYRRVMGKEIKFLLHFVKESKQDESGMPNNRFLAERTGGTYSTLKVQPAELEDSGVYFCASSQRGGSEQYFGPGTRLTVT.

The chain carries TRBV6-1 and TRBJ2-1; 8 bases align to TRBD2. The junction had 8 bases not matched to a gene; V was cut back by 7 bases and J by 6 bases. CDR3 size: 14 residues. Germline CDR1 and CDR2: MNHNS and SASEGT. CDR3 nucleotides: TGTGCCAGCACCACTAGCGGTCAAAGCAATGAGCAGTTCTTC. It yields the protein CASTTSGQSNEQFF.

This clone was observed a few times. This sequence joins TRBV11-2 and TRBJ2-1; D is uncertain. V lost 0 bases, J lost 0 bases, and 9 bases lay in between. CDR1 and CDR2 (germline): SGHAT, FQNNGV. The CDR3 length is 16 residues. CDR3 sequence (DNA): TGTGCCAGCAGCTTAGACGCGGCCAGCTCCTACAATGAGCAGTTCTTC. Its translation is CASSLDAASSYNEQFF.

The chain uses TRBV28 and TRBJ1-2; possible D gene TRBD1, 5 bases. Trimming stripped 6 bases from V and 8 bases from J, with 13 bases between. Germline V gene sequence: CDR1 MDHEN, CDR2 SYDVKM. The CDR3 runs 12 residues. DNA of the CDR3: TGTGCCAGCAGGCCGCAGGGTAGCGGCTACACCTTC. This codes for CASRPQGSGYTF.

This rearrangement joins TRBV30 to TRBJ1-5, with a weak D call TRBD1 (5 bases). The V gene's germline CDR1 is GTSNPN and CDR2 SVGIG (reference sequence). Trimming pared 2 bases from V and 0 bases from J, leaving 14 bases between. The CDR3 consists of 16 residues. The CDR3 DNA reads as TGTGCCTGGAGTATCGGCAGGGCCCTTAGCAATCAGCCCCAGCATTTT. Amino acid sequence: CAWSIGRALSNQPQHF.

J is TRBJ1-1 and V is TRBV18; 8 nucleotides match TRBD1. This CDR3 has 13 residues. Germline V lookup: CDR1 KGHSH, CDR2 LQKENI. V lost 5 bases to trimming and J lost 4 bases; unmatched junction nucleotides: 3. In DNA form, the CDR3 reads TGTGCCAGCTCATCCGACAGGGGCACTGAAGCTTTCTTT. It is translated as CASSSDRGTEAFF.

V gene TRBV11-2 combines with J gene TRBJ2-7; 13 bases fit TRBD2. V lost 4 bases, J lost 4 bases, and 4 bases stayed unmatched. Per germline, CDR1 SGHAT and CDR2 FQNNGV. This CDR3 contains 15 residues. The DNA of the CDR3 is TGTGCCAGCAGCTGGACTAGCGGGAGTCATTACGAGCAGTACTTC. It translates to CASSWTSGSHYEQYF.

This clone was found a few times. The V gene is TRBV5-6, the J gene TRBJ2-5, with 7 bases aligning to TRBD1. The CDR3 runs 13 residues. V trimming: 3 bases; J trimming: 5 bases; junction bases outside the gene matches: 4. The V gene's germline CDR1 is SGHDT and CDR2 YYEEEE. The CDR3: CASSSYRGETQYF. CDR3 nucleotide sequence: TGTGCCAGCAGCTCATACAGGGGTGAGACCCAGTACTTC.

This clone was found a few times. V usage is TRBV5-1 and J usage is TRBJ2-1; a weak D match, TRBD2 (5 bases). This CDR3 comprises 12 residues. From germline, CDR1 is SGHRS and CDR2 YFSETQ. With 3 bases removed from V and 4 bases from J, the gap between germline ends came to 5 bases. DNA for the CDR3: TGCGCCAGCAGCTCGGGATACAATGAGCAGTTCTTC. Translating it yields CASSSGYNEQFF. Variable domain in full (rest from reference TRBV5-1 and TRBJ2-1): KAGVTQTPRYLIKTRGQQVTLSCSPISGHRSVSWYQQTPGQGLQFLFEYFSETQRNKGNFPGRFSGRQFSNSRSEMNVSTLELGDSALYLCASSSGYNEQFFGPGTRLTVL.

The chain joins TRBV7-8 to TRBJ1-5; no firm D call. The CDR3 extends over 13 amino acids. The germline V gene encodes CDR1 SGHVS and CDR2 FQNEAQ. With 1 base removed from V and 5 bases from J, the gap between germline ends came to 6 bases. In DNA, the CDR3 is TGTGCCAGCAGCTTAGTAGTGGATCAGCCCCAGCATTTT. Its protein product is CASSLVVDQPQHF.

The J gene is TRBJ2-1, the V gene TRBV19; 11 bases match TRBD2. The CDR3 totals 15 residues. V shed 3 bases and J 6 bases; nucleotides not matched to a gene: 4. In germline, CDR1 is LNHDA, CDR2 SQIVND (reference sequence). CDR3 DNA sequence: TGTGCCAGTAGTATCGGTAGCGGGAGGGGCAATGAGCAGTTCTTC. Its translation is CASSIGSGRGNEQFF.

This clone was counted only a few times. CDR3 bases: TGTGCCTGGAGTGCAAGGGGGATCCAGCCCCAGCATTTT. Its protein is CAWSARGIQPQHF. The V call is TRBV30, the J call TRBJ1-5, with TRBD1 as a possible D gene (6 bases). The CDR3 sequence is 13 residues long. The germline gives CDR1 GTSNPN, CDR2 SVGIG (reference sequence). V lost 1 base and J lost 7, with 11 bases in between. Based on the CDR3 plus reference TRBV30 and TRBJ1-5, the full variable domain is SQTIHQWPATLVQPVGSPLSLECTVEGTSNPNLYWYRQAAGRGLQLLFYSVGIGQISSEVPQNLSASRPQDRQFILSSKKLLLSDSGFYLCAWSARGIQPQHFGDGTRLSIL.